This T cell receptor (beta chain) is from a study of blood T cells in healthy people across ages. The V segment lost 11 bases and the J segment 2 bases; nucleotides outside the gene matches: 8. The CDR3 extends over 14 amino acids. Germline CDR1 reads ENHRY; CDR2 reads SYGVKD. Study-wide results and limits: While age rose, TCR beta diversity per million T cells dropped in a roughly linear way. It was not known whether donors were CMV positive (a possible confounder of expanded clonotype changes).

With respect to this clonotype: The target antigen is unknown.

Through a sample-barcoded 5' primer and a J-beta primer mix, a second PCR was run for roughly 7 to 12 cycles. The authors tagged each cDNA molecule using a template-switch adaptor with 12 random nucleotides. Via MiXCR, TCRdb re-called the 5' RACE reads, giving one row per CDR3 protein. Among some 900,000 distinct CDR3 sequences, around 48% were seen once, and the ten largest hold roughly 12%. V is TRBV10-3 and J is TRBJ1-5, with TRBD1 matching over 8 bases. This sequence was found in a man aged 25 to 40 in good health. The sample taken for sequencing was blood. In nucleotides, the CDR3 is TGTGCCTCTGACCCGGGACAGGGCAATCAGCCCCAGCATTTT. Residues: CASDPGQGNQPQHF.